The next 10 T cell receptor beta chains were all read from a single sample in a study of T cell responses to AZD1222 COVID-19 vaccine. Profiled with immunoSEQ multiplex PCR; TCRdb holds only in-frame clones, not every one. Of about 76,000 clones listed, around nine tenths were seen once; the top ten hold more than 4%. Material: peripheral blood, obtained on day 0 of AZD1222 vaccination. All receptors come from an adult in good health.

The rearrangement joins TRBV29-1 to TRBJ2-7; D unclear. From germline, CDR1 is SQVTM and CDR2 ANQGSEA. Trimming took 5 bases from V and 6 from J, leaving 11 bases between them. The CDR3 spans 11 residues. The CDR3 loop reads CSVNHESEQYF. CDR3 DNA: TGCAGCGTTAACCATGAATCCGAGCAGTACTTC.

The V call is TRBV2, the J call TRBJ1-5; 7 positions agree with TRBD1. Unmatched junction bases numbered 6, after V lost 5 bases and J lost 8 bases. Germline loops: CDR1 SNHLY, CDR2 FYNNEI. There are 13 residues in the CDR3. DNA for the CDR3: TGTGCCAGCAGTTACGACAGGGAGAAGCCCCAGCATTTT. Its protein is CASSYDREKPQHF.

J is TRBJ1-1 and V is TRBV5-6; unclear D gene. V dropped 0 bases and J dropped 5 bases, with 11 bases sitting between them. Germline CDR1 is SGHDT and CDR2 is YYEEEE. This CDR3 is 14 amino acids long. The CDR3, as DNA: TGTGCCAGCAGCTTGGGGCGGCGGGAAACTGAAGCTTTCTTT. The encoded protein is CASSLGRRETEAFF.

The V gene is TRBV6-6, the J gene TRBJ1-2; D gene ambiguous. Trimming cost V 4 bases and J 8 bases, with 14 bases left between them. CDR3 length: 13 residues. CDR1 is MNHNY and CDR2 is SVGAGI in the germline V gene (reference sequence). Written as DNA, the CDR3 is TGTGCCAGCAGTTTCGGGGAACCCGGAGGCTACACCTTC. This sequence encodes CASSFGEPGGYTF.

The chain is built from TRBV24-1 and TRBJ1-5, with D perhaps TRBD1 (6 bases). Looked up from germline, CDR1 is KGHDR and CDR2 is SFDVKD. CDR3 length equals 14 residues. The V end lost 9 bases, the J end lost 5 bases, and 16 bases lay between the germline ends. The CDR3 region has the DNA TGTGCCACCGGCTCTAGCAGGGGAGATCAGCCCCAGCATTTT. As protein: CATGSSRGDQPQHF.

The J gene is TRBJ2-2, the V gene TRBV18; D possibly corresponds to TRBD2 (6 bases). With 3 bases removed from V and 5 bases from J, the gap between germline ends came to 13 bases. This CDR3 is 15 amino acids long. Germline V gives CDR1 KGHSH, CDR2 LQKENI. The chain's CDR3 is CASSPGAAGTGELFF. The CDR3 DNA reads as TGTGCCAGCTCACCGGGTGCGGCGGGGACCGGGGAGCTGTTTTTT. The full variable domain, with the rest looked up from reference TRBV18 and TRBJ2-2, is NAGVMQNPRHLVRRRGQEARLRCSPMKGHSHVYWYRQLPEEGLKFMVYLQKENIIDESGMPKERFSAEFPKEGPSILRIQQVVRGDSAAYFCASSPGAAGTGELFFGEGSRLTVL.

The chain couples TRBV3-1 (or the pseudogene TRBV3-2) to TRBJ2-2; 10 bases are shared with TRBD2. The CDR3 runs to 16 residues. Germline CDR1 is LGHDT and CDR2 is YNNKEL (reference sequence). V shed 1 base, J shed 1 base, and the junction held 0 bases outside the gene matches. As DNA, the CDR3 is TGTGCCAGCAGCCAAGGGACTAGCGGGAACACCGGGGAGCTGTTTTTT. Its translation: CASSQGTSGNTGELFF.

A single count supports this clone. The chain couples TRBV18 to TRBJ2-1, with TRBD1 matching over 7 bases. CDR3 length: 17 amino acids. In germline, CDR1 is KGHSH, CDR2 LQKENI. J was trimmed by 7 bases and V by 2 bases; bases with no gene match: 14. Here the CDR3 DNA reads TGTGCCAGCTCACCATTCCCGGGACAGAGAACTTCGAATGAGCAGTTCTTC. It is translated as CASSPFPGQRTSNEQFF. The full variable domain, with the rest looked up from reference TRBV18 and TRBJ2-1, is NAGVMQNPRHLVRRRGQEARLRCSPMKGHSHVYWYRQLPEEGLKFMVYLQKENIIDESGMPKERFSAEFPKEGPSILRIQQVVRGDSAAYFCASSPFPGQRTSNEQFFGPGTRLTVL.

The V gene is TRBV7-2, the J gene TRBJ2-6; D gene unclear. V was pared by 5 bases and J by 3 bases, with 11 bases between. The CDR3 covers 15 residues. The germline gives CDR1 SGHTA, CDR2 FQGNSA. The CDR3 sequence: CASSRLGSGANVLTF. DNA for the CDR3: TGTGCCAGCAGCCGGTTGGGTAGTGGGGCCAACGTCCTGACTTTC.

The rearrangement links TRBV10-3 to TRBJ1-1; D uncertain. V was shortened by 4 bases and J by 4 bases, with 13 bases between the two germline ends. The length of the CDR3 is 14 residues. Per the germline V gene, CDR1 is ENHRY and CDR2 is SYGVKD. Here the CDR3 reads CAISAEGYGTEAFF. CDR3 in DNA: TGTGCCATCAGTGCAGAGGGCTATGGCACTGAAGCTTTCTTT.